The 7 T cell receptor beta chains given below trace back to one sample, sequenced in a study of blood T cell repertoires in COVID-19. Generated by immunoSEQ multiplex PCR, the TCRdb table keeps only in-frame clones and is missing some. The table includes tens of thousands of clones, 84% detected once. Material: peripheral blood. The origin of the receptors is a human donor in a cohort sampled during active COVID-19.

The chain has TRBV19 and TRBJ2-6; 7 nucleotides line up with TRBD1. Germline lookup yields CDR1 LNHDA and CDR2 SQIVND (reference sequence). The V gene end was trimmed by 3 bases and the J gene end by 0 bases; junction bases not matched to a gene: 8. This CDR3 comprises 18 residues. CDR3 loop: CASSIPTGPPSGANVLTF. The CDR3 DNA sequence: TGTGCCAGTAGTATCCCGACAGGGCCACCCTCTGGGGCCAACGTCCTGACTTTC.

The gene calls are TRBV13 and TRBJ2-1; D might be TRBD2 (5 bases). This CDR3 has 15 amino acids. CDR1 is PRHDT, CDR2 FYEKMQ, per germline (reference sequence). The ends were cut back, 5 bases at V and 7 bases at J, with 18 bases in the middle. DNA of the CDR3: TGTGCCAGCAGCGTACGGCTAGCTATTAGGAATGAGCAGTTCTTC. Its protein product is CASSVRLAIRNEQFF.

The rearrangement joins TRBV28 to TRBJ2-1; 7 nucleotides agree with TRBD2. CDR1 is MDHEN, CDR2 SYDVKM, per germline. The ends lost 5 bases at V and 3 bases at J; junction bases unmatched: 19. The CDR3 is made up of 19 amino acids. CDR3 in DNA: TGTGCCAGCAGTCCGGCTGAGACCCTAGCTAGCGGAATCTACAATGAGCAGTTCTTC. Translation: CASSPAETLASGIYNEQFF.

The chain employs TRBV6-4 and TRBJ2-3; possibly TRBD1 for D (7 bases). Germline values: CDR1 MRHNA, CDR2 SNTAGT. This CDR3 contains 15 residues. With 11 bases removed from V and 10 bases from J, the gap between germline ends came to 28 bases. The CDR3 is CAGDHRDFSDRAQYF. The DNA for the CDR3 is TGTGCCGGGGACCATCGGGACTTCTCAGACAGGGCGCAGTATTTT.

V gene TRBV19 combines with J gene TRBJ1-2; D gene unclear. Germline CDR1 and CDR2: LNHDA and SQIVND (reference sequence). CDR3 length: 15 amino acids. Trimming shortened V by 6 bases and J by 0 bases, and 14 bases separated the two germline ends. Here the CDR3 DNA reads TGTGCCAGTAGATTGAGGGATACCGCTAACTATGGCTACACCTTC. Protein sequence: CASRLRDTANYGYTF.

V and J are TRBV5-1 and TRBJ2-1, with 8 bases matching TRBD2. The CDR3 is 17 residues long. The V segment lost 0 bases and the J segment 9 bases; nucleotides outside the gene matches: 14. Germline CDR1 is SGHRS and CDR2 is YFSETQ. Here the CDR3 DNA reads TGCGCCAGCAGCTTGGATCCCCAAAGGACTAGCCTGAGTGAGCAGTTCTTC. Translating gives CASSLDPQRTSLSEQFF.

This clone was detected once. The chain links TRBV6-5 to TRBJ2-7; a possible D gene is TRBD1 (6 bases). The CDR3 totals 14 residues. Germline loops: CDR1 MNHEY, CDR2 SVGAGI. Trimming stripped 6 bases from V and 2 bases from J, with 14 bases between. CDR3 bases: TGTGCCAGCAGGCGGGTGACAGGACCCTACGAGCAGTACTTC. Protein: CASRRVTGPYEQYF.